These 15 T cell receptor beta chains originate from one sample sequenced in a study of Ad26.COV2.S vaccination and SARS-CoV-2 variants (dated by TCRdb to about 2021). Library preparation was by the immunoSEQ multiplex PCR assay. TCRdb mirrors the immuneACCESS table, restricted to in-frame sequences. Some clones are absent from its copies; in checked studies, under half trace to an unresolved V gene, and the reason for the others is unknown. The sample data list 450,000 to 550,000 clones, and approximately 89% of these were observed just once. The biggest ten clones account for just over 2.5% of the sample. Read against the paper, the sample's treatment or condition label means: 15 to 20 received Ad26.COV2.S at low or high dose, single or two shots; several received placebo; per-sample allocation not given. For vaccine and placebo recipients, repertoires were sequenced using samples collected on day 63 after the first injection.

This specimen consisted of peripheral blood, obtained in a trial of Ad26.COV2.S vaccine versus placebo. The receptors were sampled from a person between 18 and 60 years old who received the Ad26.COV2.S COVID-19 vaccine or a placebo.

The V call is TRBV4-3, the J call TRBJ2-3; D is ambiguous. The V gene lost 1 base and the J gene lost 2 bases, with 7 bases spanning the gap. Looked up from germline, CDR1 is LGHNA and CDR2 is YSLEER. The CDR3 has 14 residues. CDR3 nucleotides: TGCGCCAGCAGCCAAGTGGGTATCACAGATACGCAGTATTTT. Amino acids: CASSQVGITDTQYF.

The chain joins TRBV4-2 to TRBJ2-3; D uncertain. Deletions cut 0 bases from V and 2 bases from J, with 12 bases between. The CDR3 runs 16 residues. CDR1 LGHNA and CDR2 YNFKEQ come from the germline V gene. The CDR3 spells CASSQDDVQPTDTQYF. The CDR3 nucleotides are TGTGCCAGCAGCCAAGATGACGTCCAACCCACAGATACGCAGTATTTT.

The sample holds one count of this clone. The V and J genes are TRBV7-9 and TRBJ2-2; a possible D gene is TRBD2 (5 bases). CDR3 length equals 14 residues. The V gene lost 1 base and the J gene lost 5 bases, with 8 bases spanning the gap. Per the germline V gene, CDR1 is SEHNR and CDR2 is FQNEAQ (reference sequence). The CDR3 region is CASSLGGWTGELFF. Here the CDR3 DNA reads TGTGCCAGCAGCTTAGGCGGGTGGACCGGGGAGCTGTTTTTT.

This clone was seen once. V is TRBV7-9 and J is TRBJ2-1; 10 bases map to TRBD2. CDR1 is SEHNR and CDR2 is FQNEAQ in the germline V gene (reference sequence). Trimming at V came to 7 bases and at J to 16 bases, leaving 10 bases not matched to a gene. This CDR3 is 12 amino acids long. The CDR3, as DNA: TGTGCCAGCACGCCTAGCGGGGGCCTAATATTCTTC. It specifies CASTPSGGLIFF.

The chain recombines TRBV12-5 with TRBJ2-1; D call uncertain. Germline V gives CDR1 LGHNT, CDR2 FRNRAP. This CDR3 contains 12 residues. The V end was cut by 3 bases, the J end by 7 bases, with 7 bases between. CDR3 coding DNA: TGTGCTAGTGGTTTACGCGGAAATGAGCAGTTCTTC. It yields the protein CASGLRGNEQFF.

Here the CDR3 reads CASSLEGGFNQPQHF. CDR3 nucleotide sequence: TGCGCCAGCAGCTTGGAGGGGGGTTTCAATCAGCCCCAGCATTTT. This chain uses TRBV5-1 with TRBJ1-5; D may be TRBD1 (6 bases). The V gene's germline CDR1 is SGHRS and CDR2 YFSETQ. V was trimmed by 0 bases and J by 3 bases, leaving 10 bases between them. The CDR3 sequence is 15 residues long.

This chain uses TRBV6-2 or TRBV6-3 with TRBJ1-6, with D uncertain. Per the germline V gene, CDR1 is MNHEY and CDR2 is SVGEGT. This CDR3 is built from 14 residues. Deletions cut 0 bases from V and 8 bases from J, with 8 bases between. The chain's CDR3 is CASSYSGRYSPLHF. The CDR3 DNA follows: TGTGCCAGCAGTTACTCGGGCCGATATTCACCCCTCCACTTT.

This rearrangement joins TRBV4-3 to TRBJ2-3, with D possibly matching TRBD2 (7 bases). CDR3 length: 16 amino acids. Per the germline V gene, CDR1 is LGHNA and CDR2 is YSLEER. Trimming pared 0 bases from V and 3 bases from J, leaving 13 bases between. This chain's CDR3 is CASSQEWGGGTDTQYF. The CDR3 DNA reads TGCGCCAGCAGCCAAGAGTGGGGGGGCGGGACAGATACGCAGTATTTT.

The chain uses TRBV6-2 or TRBV6-3 and TRBJ2-5; D ambiguous. Germline CDR1 MNHEY, CDR2 SVGEGT. This CDR3 region has 14 residues. V was pared by 4 bases and J by 3 bases, with 12 bases between. The CDR3 sequence: CASSFLDPKETQYF. In DNA, the CDR3 is TGTGCCAGCAGTTTCCTTGACCCCAAAGAGACCCAGTACTTC.

This clone was observed once. The chain is built from TRBV5-1 and TRBJ2-5; 9 nucleotides agree with TRBD1. The CDR3 runs 15 residues. The J segment lost 2 bases and the V segment lost 2 bases, leaving 4 bases of the junction unmatched. Germline V gene sequence: CDR1 SGHRS, CDR2 YFSETQ. This CDR3 is CASSLQGQGQETQYF. In DNA, the CDR3 is TGCGCCAGCAGCTTACAGGGACAGGGTCAAGAGACCCAGTACTTC. The full variable domain, rest sourced from reference TRBV5-1 and TRBJ2-5, is KAGVTQTPRYLIKTRGQQVTLSCSPISGHRSVSWYQQTPGQGLQFLFEYFSETQRNKGNFPGRFSGRQFSNSRSEMNVSTLELGDSALYLCASSLQGQGQETQYFGPGTRLLVL.

The V call is TRBV4-2, the J call TRBJ1-1; 11 bases agree with TRBD1. The germline V gene has CDR1 LGHNA and CDR2 YNFKEQ. V shed 4 bases, J shed 5 bases, and the junction held 6 bases outside the gene matches. This CDR3 is 15 amino acids long. Here the CDR3 reads CASSRVGQGVTEAFF. The DNA for the CDR3 is TGTGCCAGCAGCCGAGTGGGACAGGGGGTAACTGAAGCTTTCTTT.

This CDR3 is CASSATSGEGNQPQHF. Written as DNA, the CDR3 is TGTGCCAGCAGTGCGACCTCCGGAGAAGGCAATCAGCCCCAGCATTTT. This rearrangement joins TRBV5-5 to TRBJ1-5; D is unresolved. Germline V lookup: CDR1 SGHKS, CDR2 YYEKEE (reference sequence). This CDR3 has 16 amino acids. V was shortened by 5 bases and J by 2 bases, with 17 bases between the two germline ends. Combining the CDR3 with reference TRBV5-5 and TRBJ1-5 gives the whole variable domain DAGVTQSPTHLIKTRGQQVTLRCSPISGHKSVSWYQQVLGQGPQFIFQYYEKEERGRGNFPDRFSARQFPNYSSELNVNALLLGDSALYLCASSATSGEGNQPQHFGDGTRLSIL.

Here the CDR3 reads CASSLWQGLIVRGYTF. For the CDR3, the DNA is TGTGCCAGCAGCTTATGGCAGGGTTTAATAGTGAGGGGCTACACCTTC. The rearrangement uses TRBV7-2 and TRBJ1-2, with a tentative D call TRBD1 (5 bases). This CDR3 spans 16 amino acids. Between the trimmed V and J ends, which lost 2 bases and 8 bases, there was a span of 21 bases. Germline lookup yields CDR1 SGHTA and CDR2 FQGNSA.

Only a few counts were recorded for this clone. The chain couples TRBV15 to TRBJ1-6; D possibly corresponds to TRBD1 (5 bases). The CDR3 spans 16 residues. Germline lookup yields CDR1 LNHNV and CDR2 YYDKDF (reference sequence). V gave up 3 bases and J gave up 1 base, with 10 bases separating them. In DNA, the CDR3 is TGTGCCACCAGCAGGGTGAGGGGATCCTATAATTCACCCCTCCACTTT. Translating it yields CATSRVRGSYNSPLHF.

Comments on this clone: Other nucleotide sequences in the sample specify the same CDR3. The chain is built from TRBV18 and TRBJ2-1; no reliable D call. This CDR3 is built from 11 residues. The V end lost 6 bases, the J end lost 5 bases, and 5 bases lay between the germline ends. Germline values: CDR1 KGHSH, CDR2 LQKENI. CDR3 amino acids: CASSPDNEQFF. The CDR3 region has the DNA TGTGCCAGCTCCCCAGACAATGAGCAGTTCTTC. Full variable domain (outside the CDR3, taken from reference TRBV18 and TRBJ2-1): NAGVMQNPRHLVRRRGQEARLRCSPMKGHSHVYWYRQLPEEGLKFMVYLQKENIIDESGMPKERFSAEFPKEGPSILRIQQVVRGDSAAYFCASSPDNEQFFGPGTRLTVL.